The clone carrying this T cell receptor (beta chain) was seen at least ten times. Its antigen remains unidentified. These data are taken from a study of T-cell reconstitution after alpha-beta-depleted transplantation in children. Findings of the study overall: Newly made T cells mostly supplied T-cell counts and diversity one year after transplant.

Preparation of the TCRbeta library was carried out with unique molecular identifiers. Via MiXCR, TCRdb re-called the PCR reads, giving one row per CDR3 protein. This sample has 250,000 to 300,000 distinct CDR3 sequences, with roughly 9.1% found just once. This CDR3 spans 14 amino acids. Deletions cut 7 bases from V and 5 bases from J, with 21 bases between. Germline lookup yields CDR1 SQVTM and CDR2 ANQGSEA. This sequence originates from a boy younger than two with acute myeloid leukemia, due to receive a stem cell transplant. This chain joins TRBV29-1 and TRBJ2-7; tentatively, D is TRBD1 (5 bases). The specimen comprised PBMCs, sampled before TCRalphabeta/CD19-depleted stem cell transplant. This CDR3 is CSASRLGVQDEQYF. Here the CDR3 DNA reads TGCAGCGCCTCCCGGCTAGGGGTACAGGACGAGCAGTACTTC.